This T cell receptor (beta chain) is from a study of blood T cell repertoires in COVID-19. Study overall: COVID-19 samples collected from the United States, Italy and Spain covered acute and convalescent phases. The cDNA or gDNA used as material had been derived from T cells, B-cell-depleted T cells, or PBMCs.

Per the original methods: Estimation of nucleated cell counts relied on the amplification of reference gene primers. Clones were sequenced by immunoSEQ multiplex PCR, and TCRdb holds only the in-frame ones, with some missing. The DNA was the basis for D and trimming; V, J and clone size are from that table. The profile shows roughly 230,000 clones, roughly 84% of them singletons. The origin of this receptor is a man between 40 and 49 years old with acute or convalescent COVID-19. Material for sequencing was peripheral blood.

DNA for the CDR3: TGTGCCAGCAGCCGGACGGGCCTTCAGGGGTACTCTGGAAACACCATATATTTT. This codes for CASSRTGLQGYSGNTIYF. This sequence joins TRBV5-6 and TRBJ1-3; D is perhaps TRBD1 (6 bases). With 4 bases removed from V and 0 bases from J, the gap between germline ends came to 20 bases. CDR3 length equals 18 residues. Germline loops: CDR1 SGHDT, CDR2 YYEEEE.